Sequencing of this T cell receptor beta chain was carried out in a study of monozygotic twins with inflammatory bowel disease. CDR1 is DFQATT, CDR2 SNEGSKA, per germline (reference sequence). The CDR3 has 14 amino acids. TCRdb re-called the 5' RACE reads; one entry per CDR3 protein, DNA not given. This repertoire comprises about 110,000 distinct CDR3 sequences; its ten largest clones make up around 12%. The receptor's source is a human donor with ulcerative colitis or Crohn's disease, or a healthy co-twin of an affected twin (not recorded which). V usage is TRBV20-1 and J usage is TRBJ2-7; as DNA is missing, the TRBD1 call by TCRdb cannot be tested. The sequenced sample consisted of blood. CDR3 sequence reads: CSVNSAGQKYEQYF.